This T cell receptor beta chain was captured by sequencing in a study of early T cells in non-severe SARS-CoV-2 infection. Study overall: Chains from this unsorted whole-blood bulk RNA could not be paired.

The length of the CDR3 is 15 residues. The germline V gene has CDR1 SGHVS and CDR2 FQNEAQ. Trimming stripped 1 base from V and 7 bases from J, with 16 bases between. This clonotype appeared many times. Tagging with unique molecular identifiers was applied to individual cDNA molecules. One entry per CDR3 protein results from TCRdb running MiXCR on the 5' RACE reads. Here the sample spans about 26,000 distinct CDR3 sequences, roughly 4.3% being singletons. The clonotype was recovered from an adult who was a healthcare worker with PCR-confirmed SARS-CoV-2 infection or an uninfected control (not recorded which). The specimen was whole blood. This chain links TRBV7-8 with TRBJ2-5, with D maybe TRBD1 (6 bases). The CDR3 DNA reads as TGTGCCAGCAGCTTAGGGTTCGGGACACAACTGACCCAGTACTTC. Its protein product is CASSLGFGTQLTQYF.